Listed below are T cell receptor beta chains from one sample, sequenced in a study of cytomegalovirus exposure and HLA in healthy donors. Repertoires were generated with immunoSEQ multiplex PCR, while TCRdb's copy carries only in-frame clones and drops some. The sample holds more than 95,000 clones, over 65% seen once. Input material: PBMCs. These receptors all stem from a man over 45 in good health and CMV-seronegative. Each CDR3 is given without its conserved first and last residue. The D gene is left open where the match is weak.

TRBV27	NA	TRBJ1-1	ASYGVRRGQDSEAF
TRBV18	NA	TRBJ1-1	ASSPGRQINTEAF
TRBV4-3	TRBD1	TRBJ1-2	ASSQDQTGGWGYT
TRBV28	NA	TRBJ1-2	ASSLWTEEGNGYT
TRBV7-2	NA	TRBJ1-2	ASSSWAGDPYGYT
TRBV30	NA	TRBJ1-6	AWSGATNSPLH
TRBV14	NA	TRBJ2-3	ASSQSGTQY
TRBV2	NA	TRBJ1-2	ASSENSYGYT
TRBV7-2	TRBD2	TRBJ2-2	ASSSTGGANTGELF
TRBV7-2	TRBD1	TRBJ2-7	ASAQNRGTLAEQY
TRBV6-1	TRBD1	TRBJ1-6	ASSTDRVGNSPLH
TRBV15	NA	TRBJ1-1	ATSRNREGTEAF
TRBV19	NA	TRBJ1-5	ASSMEFSNQPQH
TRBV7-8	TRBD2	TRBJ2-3	ASSFSGLVTDTQY
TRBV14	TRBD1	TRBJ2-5	ASSQVFQVRGRETQY
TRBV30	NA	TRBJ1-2	AWSGLGTLYGYT
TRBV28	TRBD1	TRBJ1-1	ASSDRGLNTEAF
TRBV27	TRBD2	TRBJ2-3	ASSSISRGGPTDTQY
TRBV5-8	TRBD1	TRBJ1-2	ANSLVGQGYYGYT
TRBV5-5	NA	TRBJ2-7	ASSFSSGKKYEQY
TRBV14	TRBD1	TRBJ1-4	ASSRLAGGEGEKLF
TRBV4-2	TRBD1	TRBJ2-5	ASSRTDRGQETQY
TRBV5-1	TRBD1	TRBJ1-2	ASSPNPWPGQGDGYT
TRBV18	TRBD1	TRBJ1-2	ASSPSNRGGDGYT
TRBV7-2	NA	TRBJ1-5	ASSIDRKGQPQH
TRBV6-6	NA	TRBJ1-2	ASSYSPGHIYGYT
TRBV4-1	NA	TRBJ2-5	ASSLTYQETQY
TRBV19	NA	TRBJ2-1	ASSMNSYNEQF
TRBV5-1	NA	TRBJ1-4	ASSLGGTNEKLF
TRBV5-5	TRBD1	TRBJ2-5	ASSLWISTGETQY
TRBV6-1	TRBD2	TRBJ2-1	ASSEVLGLAGDEQF
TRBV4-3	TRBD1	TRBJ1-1	ASSQQRDRGLSRTEAF
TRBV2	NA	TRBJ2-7	ASSGDSYEQY
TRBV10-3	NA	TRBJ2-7	AISESRDPAYEQY
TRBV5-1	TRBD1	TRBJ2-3	ASSLTGTAGY
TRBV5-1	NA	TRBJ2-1	ASSPGVAYSYNEQF
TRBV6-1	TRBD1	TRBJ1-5	ASSDRDRQPQH
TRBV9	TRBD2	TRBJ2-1	ASSVGAGGSRPGLDEQF
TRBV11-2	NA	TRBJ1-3	ASSLDRASGNTIY
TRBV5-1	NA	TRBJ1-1	ASSPATGEAF
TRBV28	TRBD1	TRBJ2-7	ASSRGDREIYEQY
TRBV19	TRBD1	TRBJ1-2	ASSFTGTANYGYT
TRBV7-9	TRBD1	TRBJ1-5	SSSPPGQSNQPQH
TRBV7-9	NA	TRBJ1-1	SSRYTAEAF
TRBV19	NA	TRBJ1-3	ASSMFTDTTSGNTIY
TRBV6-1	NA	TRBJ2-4	ASSEALAARKNIQY
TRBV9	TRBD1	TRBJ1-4	ASSGTGAEKLF
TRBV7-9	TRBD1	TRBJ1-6	ASSPGQGGESYNSPLH
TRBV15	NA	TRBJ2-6	ATSTDAGNKANVLT
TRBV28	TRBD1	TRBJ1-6	ASSLPGTDYSPLH
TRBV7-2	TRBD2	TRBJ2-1	ASSASGGARNEQF
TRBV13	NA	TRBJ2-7	ASSPDISSYEQY
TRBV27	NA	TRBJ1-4	ASSLSGRLRGRLNEKLF
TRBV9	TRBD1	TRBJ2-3	ASSVGQGVGDTQY